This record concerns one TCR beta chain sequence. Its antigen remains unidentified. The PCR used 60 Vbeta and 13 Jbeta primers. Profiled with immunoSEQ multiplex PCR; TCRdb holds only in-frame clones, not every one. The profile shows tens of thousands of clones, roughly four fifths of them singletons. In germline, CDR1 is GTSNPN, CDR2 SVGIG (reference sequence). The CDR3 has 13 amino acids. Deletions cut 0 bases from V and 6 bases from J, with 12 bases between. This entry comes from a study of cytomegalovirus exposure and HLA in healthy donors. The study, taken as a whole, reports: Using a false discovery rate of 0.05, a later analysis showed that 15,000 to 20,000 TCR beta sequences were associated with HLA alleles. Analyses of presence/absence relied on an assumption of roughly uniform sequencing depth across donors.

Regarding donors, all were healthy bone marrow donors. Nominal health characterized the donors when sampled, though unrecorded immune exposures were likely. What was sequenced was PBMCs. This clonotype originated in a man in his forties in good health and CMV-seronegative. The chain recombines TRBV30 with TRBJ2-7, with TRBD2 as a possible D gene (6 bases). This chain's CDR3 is CAWSVGLRSEQYF. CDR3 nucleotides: TGTGCCTGGAGTGTGGGACTTCGCAGCGAGCAGTACTTC.